This entry is about one TCR beta chain. The CDR3 runs to 14 residues. Germline CDR1 SGHTA, CDR2 FQGNSA. V was clipped by 5 bases and J by 5 bases; unmatched bases: 3. For TCR, cDNA came from 5'RACE template switching, which added a universal primer site and UMIs. MiXCR, run by TCRdb on the 5' RACE reads, gives a single entry per CDR3 protein. Among a few hundred thousand distinct CDR3 sequences listed, roughly 17% were seen once. These data come from a study of T cells after yellow fever vaccination. V usage is TRBV7-2 and J usage is TRBJ2-1; 10 bases map to TRBD2. The specimen comprised PBMCs, sampled 5 to 6 days after the first yellow fever vaccination. The receptor was derived from a man aged 18 to 30 who received the YFV17D yellow fever vaccine. The CDR3 DNA reads TGTGCCAGCAGCCGGACTAGCGGAGACAATGAGCAGTTCTTC. Translating it yields CASSRTSGDNEQFF.